A selection of T cell receptor beta chains follows, all from one sample in a study of CXCR4 blockade with PD-1 therapy in pancreatic cancer. TCRdb's copy holds only in-frame clones and misses some; the assay was immunoSEQ multiplex PCR. The profile shows roughly 18,000 clones, around 72% of them singletons. The sequencing input was tumor tissue. Receptors were obtained from a human donor with pancreatic ductal adenocarcinoma. The CDR3 runs from the conserved cysteine through the conserved F or W. The D gene is left open where the match is weak. Part of the rows lack a size; the others show once, few, many or a class for expanded clones.

J: TRBJ2-2; D: .; V: TRBV12-5; size: .; length: 16; CDR3: CASGLVHWPNTGELFF; DNA: TGTGCTAGTGGTTTGGTACATTGGCCTAACACCGGGGAGCTGTTTTTT
J: TRBJ2-7; D: .; V: TRBV6-7; size: few; length: 12; CDR3: CASSPRGEEQYF; DNA: TGTGCCAGCAGTCCTAGGGGGGAAGAGCAGTACTTC
J: TRBJ2-1; D: TRBD2; V: TRBV29-1; size: .; length: 16; CDR3: CSVEDPLAGAYNEQFF; DNA: TGCAGCGTTGAAGATCCCCTAGCGGGAGCCTACAATGAGCAGTTCTTC
J: TRBJ2-2; D: .; V: TRBV19; size: .; length: 18; CDR3: CASSIDGELGLNTGELFF; DNA: TGTGCCAGTAGTATAGACGGGGAGTTGGGCCTGAACACCGGGGAGCTGTTTTTT
J: TRBJ1-1; D: .; V: TRBV19; size: .; length: 12; CDR3: CASSMWGTEAFF; DNA: TGTGCCAGTAGTATGTGGGGCACTGAAGCTTTCTTT
J: TRBJ2-7; D: .; V: TRBV30; size: .; length: 12; CDR3: CAWSHQNYEQYF; DNA: TGTGCCTGGAGTCATCAGAACTACGAGCAGTACTTC
J: TRBJ2-5; D: TRBD2; V: TRBV10-3; size: many; length: 17; CDR3: CAISELGTSGIQETQYF; DNA: TGTGCCATCAGTGAGTTAGGGACTAGCGGGATCCAAGAGACCCAGTACTTC
J: TRBJ2-2; D: .; V: TRBV19; size: few; length: 14; CDR3: CASSSTSRTGELFF; DNA: TGTGCCAGTAGTAGTACTAGCAGGACCGGGGAGCTGTTTTTT
J: TRBJ2-2; D: .; V: TRBV11-3; size: few; length: 15; CDR3: CASSRQGGNTGELFF; DNA: TGTGCCAGCAGCCGCCAGGGCGGGAACACCGGGGAGCTGTTTTTT
J: TRBJ1-1; D: .; V: TRBV14; size: .; length: 13; CDR3: CASSQVGNTEAFF; DNA: TGTGCCAGCAGCCAAGTGGGCAACACTGAAGCTTTCTTT
J: TRBJ2-1; D: .; V: TRBV29-1; size: .; length: 16; CDR3: CSPRRVSGGFYNEQFF; DNA: TGCAGCCCCCGCCGGGTGAGCGGAGGATTCTACAATGAGCAGTTCTTC
J: TRBJ2-1; D: TRBD2; V: TRBV11-3; size: few; length: 17; CDR3: CASSLATSARSGSVQFF; DNA: TGTGCCAGCAGCTTGGCAACCTCGGCGCGTAGCGGGAGCGTGCAGTTCTTC
J: TRBJ1-6; D: .; V: TRBV19; size: .; length: 13; CDR3: CASSIPVGSPLHF; DNA: TGTGCCAGTAGTATACCGGTTGGTTCACCCCTCCACTTT
J: TRBJ1-4; D: .; V: TRBV28; size: .; length: 15; CDR3: CASRDRLITNEKLFF; DNA: TGTGCCAGCAGGGACCGACTGATAACTAATGAAAAACTGTTTTTT
J: TRBJ1-3; D: .; V: TRBV29-1; size: .; length: 12; CDR3: CSVAPSGNTIYF; DNA: TGCAGCGTTGCACCCTCTGGAAACACCATATATTTT
J: TRBJ1-1; D: .; V: TRBV28; size: .; length: 15; CDR3: CASSLHLGRNTEAFF; DNA: TGTGCCAGCAGTCTCCATTTAGGTCGGAACACTGAAGCTTTCTTT
J: TRBJ2-7; D: TRBD1; V: TRBV19; size: .; length: 14; CDR3: CASSPTGTGALPHF; DNA: TGTGCCAGTAGCCCTACCGGGACAGGGGCCCTCCCCCACTTC
J: TRBJ2-7; D: TRBD2; V: TRBV6-8; size: few; length: 14; CDR3: CATSSGSRPYEQYF; DNA: TGTGCCACCTCTAGCGGGAGTCGGCCCTACGAGCAGTACTTC
J: TRBJ2-7; D: TRBD1; V: TRBV28; size: .; length: 16; CDR3: CASRLLAGTVLYEQYF; DNA: TGTGCCAGCAGACTTCTTGCCGGGACAGTTCTGTACGAGCAGTACTTC
J: TRBJ1-1; D: .; V: TRBV5-1; size: .; length: 14; CDR3: CASNSGTVSTEAFF; DNA: TGCGCCAGCAACTCCGGGACGGTGAGCACTGAAGCTTTCTTT
J: TRBJ2-5; D: TRBD1; V: TRBV18; size: .; length: 14; CDR3: CASSPGQGVKTQYF; DNA: TGTGCCAGCTCACCGGGACAGGGGGTGAAGACCCAGTACTTC
J: TRBJ2-7; D: TRBD2; V: TRBV9; size: .; length: 15; CDR3: CASSPVGLAGDEQYF; DNA: TGTGCCAGCAGTCCGGTGGGACTAGCGGGAGACGAGCAGTACTTC
J: TRBJ2-2; D: TRBD1; V: TRBV15; size: few; length: 16; CDR3: CATSRAGTANTGELFF; DNA: TGTGCCACCAGCAGGGCCGGGACAGCGAACACCGGGGAGCTGTTTTTT
J: TRBJ2-3; D: .; V: TRBV28; size: few; length: 16; CDR3: CASSPRDTTPTDTQYF; DNA: TGTGCCAGCAGTCCCCGGGACACGACACCCACAGATACGCAGTATTTT
J: TRBJ1-1; D: .; V: TRBV30; size: .; length: 11; CDR3: CAWARNTEAFF; DNA: TGTGCCTGGGCCAGGAACACTGAAGCTTTCTTT
J: TRBJ1-2; D: .; V: TRBV30; size: .; length: 14; CDR3: CAWSVTGIDYGYTF; DNA: TGTGCCTGGAGTGTAACAGGGATTGACTATGGCTACACCTTC
J: TRBJ2-6; D: .; V: TRBV29-1; size: .; length: 16; CDR3: CSVGAGHLTGANVLTF; DNA: TGCAGCGTGGGGGCAGGTCACTTAACTGGGGCCAACGTCCTGACTTTC
J: TRBJ2-1; D: TRBD2; V: TRBV7-4; size: .; length: 13; CDR3: CASSPPNGAGGFF; DNA: TGTGCCAGCAGCCCACCAAATGGAGCGGGAGGGTTCTTC
J: TRBJ1-5; D: .; V: TRBV29-1; size: .; length: 12; CDR3: CSVGGGNQPQHF; DNA: TGCAGCGTTGGGGGGGGCAATCAGCCCCAGCATTTT
J: TRBJ2-7; D: TRBD2; V: TRBV28; size: once; length: 14; CDR3: CASTPRLADYEQYF; DNA: TGTGCCAGCACCCCTCGACTAGCGGACTACGAGCAGTACTTC
J: TRBJ1-4; D: .; V: TRBV11-1; size: .; length: 15; CDR3: CASSLAGGLSEKLFF; DNA: TGTGCCAGCAGCTTGGCAGGCGGACTGAGTGAAAAACTGTTTTTT
J: TRBJ2-1; D: .; V: TRBV18; size: .; length: 16; CDR3: CASSPLLERSADEQFF; DNA: TGTGCCAGCTCACCCCTCTTGGAGCGCTCGGCGGATGAGCAGTTCTTC
J: TRBJ2-1; D: .; V: TRBV19; size: .; length: 14; CDR3: CASSIVAVYNEQFF; DNA: TGTGCCAGTAGTATTGTAGCGGTGTACAATGAGCAGTTCTTC
J: TRBJ1-1; D: .; V: TRBV6-8; size: few; length: 13; CDR3: CASKGFSGTEAFF; DNA: TGTGCCAGCAAAGGATTTTCGGGCACTGAAGCTTTCTTT
J: TRBJ2-5; D: .; V: TRBV23-1; size: .; length: 15; CDR3: CASALRVIPQETQYF; DNA: TGCGCCAGCGCCCTCAGGGTGATCCCGCAAGAGACCCAGTACTTC
J: TRBJ1-1; D: .; V: TRBV30; size: .; length: 11; CDR3: CAWSFETGAFF; DNA: TGTGCCTGGAGTTTCGAGACAGGAGCTTTCTTT
J: TRBJ1-1; D: TRBD1; V: TRBV19; size: .; length: 14; CDR3: CASTRGTPNTEAFF; DNA: TGTGCCAGTACCAGGGGGACACCGAACACTGAAGCTTTCTTT
J: TRBJ2-3; D: .; V: TRBV29-1; size: .; length: 15; CDR3: CSVEGGRVGTDTQYF; DNA: TGCAGCGTTGAGGGTGGGAGAGTAGGCACAGATACGCAGTATTTT
J: TRBJ1-2; D: .; V: TRBV28; size: .; length: 13; CDR3: CASSLSQAYGYTF; DNA: TGTGCCAGCAGTTTAAGCCAGGCTTATGGCTACACCTTC
J: TRBJ2-2; D: .; V: TRBV29-1; size: once; length: 13; CDR3: CSVVQQNTGELFF; DNA: TGCAGCGTTGTCCAGCAGAACACCGGGGAGCTGTTTTTT
J: TRBJ2-1; D: TRBD1; V: TRBV29-1; size: .; length: 14; CDR3: CSVGVTGGRNEQFF; DNA: TGCAGCGTTGGGGTGACAGGGGGCCGGAATGAGCAGTTCTTC
J: TRBJ1-1; D: .; V: TRBV19; size: .; length: 13; CDR3: CASSIGRGTEAFF; DNA: TGTGCCAGTAGTATTGGGAGGGGCACTGAAGCTTTCTTT
J: TRBJ2-7; D: .; V: TRBV28; size: .; length: 14; CDR3: CASSLWAGDYEQYF; DNA: TGTGCCAGCAGTTTATGGGCAGGTGACTACGAGCAGTACTTC
J: TRBJ2-7; D: TRBD2; V: TRBV6-8; size: .; length: 15; CDR3: CASSGTSGKTYEQYF; DNA: TGTGCCAGCAGTGGGACTAGCGGGAAAACCTACGAGCAGTACTTC
J: TRBJ1-3; D: .; V: TRBV6-8; size: few; length: 15; CDR3: CASSQEATSGNTIYF; DNA: TGTGCCAGCAGTCAAGAAGCGACCTCTGGAAACACCATATATTTT
J: TRBJ2-7; D: TRBD1; V: TRBV5-1; size: .; length: 15; CDR3: CASSGPDRGSYEQYF; DNA: TGCGCCAGCAGCGGCCCGGACAGGGGCTCCTACGAGCAGTACTTC
J: TRBJ2-1; D: TRBD1; V: TRBV28; size: .; length: 14; CDR3: CASSPAGTVNEQFF; DNA: TGTGCCAGCAGTCCCGCAGGGACAGTTAATGAGCAGTTCTTC